The sequence of this TCR beta chain was determined in a study of OX40 agonist ivuxolimab in advanced cancers. This CDR3 spans 14 amino acids. Deletions cut 4 bases from V and 6 bases from J, with 15 bases between. CDR1 and CDR2 (germline): MDHEN, SYDVKM. The data were produced by immunoSEQ multiplex PCR, yet TCRdb's version contains in-frame clones alone and is incomplete. This sample has 80,000 to 95,000 clones, with 91% found just once. This TCR was sampled from an adult with an advanced solid tumor such as melanoma, head and neck, liver or kidney cancer. V gene TRBV28 combines with J gene TRBJ1-1; D gene unclear. The sample consisted of CD4+ or CD8+ T cells sorted from blood, taken in a trial of the OX40 agonist ivuxolimab. Here the CDR3 DNA reads TGTGCCAGCAGTTGGCTAACAGAGACCCCTGAAGCTTTCTTT. It encodes CASSWLTETPEAFF.